Following are 15 T cell receptor beta chains from one sample sequenced in a study of T cells in Graves' hyperthyroidism and ophthalmopathy. Researchers took RNA transcripts and amplified the TCR beta CDR3 regions from them. Using the HTBI primer set, a first-round RT-PCR was run on the TCR CDR3. Using its own MiXCR run on the multiplex PCR reads, TCRdb lists one record per CDR3 protein. The sample carries roughly 570,000 distinct CDR3 sequences, about 15% recorded once. Sample: blood. The receptors here all came from a woman in her twenties or thirties with Graves' hyperthyroidism.

The chain carries TRBV19 and TRBJ1-2; 8 positions agree with TRBD1. With 5 bases clipped from V and 2 bases from J, the junction kept 4 bases outside the gene matches. From germline, CDR1 is LNHDA and CDR2 SQIVND (reference sequence). There are 14 residues in the CDR3. The CDR3 here is CASSVTGENYGYTF. CDR3 nucleotide sequence: TGTGCCAGTAGTGTGACAGGGGAGAACTATGGCTACACCTTC.

This clonotype was recorded many times. The chain combines TRBV27 with TRBJ2-3; D perhaps matches TRBD2 (6 bases). V lost 6 bases and J 0 bases, leaving 10 bases between the germline ends. The V gene's germline CDR1 is MNHEY and CDR2 SMNVEV (reference sequence). The CDR3 runs to 14 residues. The CDR3 reads CASSLAESTDTQYF. The CDR3 DNA reads as TGTGCCAGCAGCTTAGCGGAGAGCACAGATACGCAGTATTTT.

In its sample, this clonotype was seen many times. The chain combines TRBV6-1 with TRBJ2-7; no reliable D call. The CDR3 sequence is 13 residues long. Looked up from germline, CDR1 is MNHNS and CDR2 is SASEGT. V was trimmed by 5 bases and J by 5 bases, leaving 13 bases between them. In nucleotides, the CDR3 is TGTGCCAGCAGTTATACACCCATTAACGAGCAGTACTTC. The encoded protein is CASSYTPINEQYF.

This clonotype has at least ten counts. V usage is TRBV7-3 and J usage is TRBJ2-1, with 14 bases identical to TRBD2. V shed 0 bases, J shed 8 bases, and the junction held 9 bases outside the gene matches. The CDR3 loop spans 18 amino acids. Germline loops: CDR1 SGHTA, CDR2 FQGTGA. The chain's CDR3 is CASSLTPGTSGRSHEQFF. The CDR3 region has the DNA TGTGCCAGCAGCTTAACGCCCGGGACTAGCGGGAGATCTCATGAGCAGTTCTTC.

This clonotype was recorded at least ten times. The chain joins TRBV27 to TRBJ2-1, with 7 bases matching TRBD2. V gave up 6 bases and J gave up 5 bases; unmatched junction bases: 7. Germline assignment: CDR1 MNHEY and CDR2 SMNVEV (reference sequence). This CDR3 region has 14 residues. Written as DNA, the CDR3 is TGTGCCAGCAGCTTAGCGGGCGCAGACAATGAGCAGTTCTTC. It is translated as CASSLAGADNEQFF.

This clonotype has only a few counts. This chain links TRBV5-1 with TRBJ1-6, with D unclear. Germline assignment: CDR1 SGHRS and CDR2 YFSETQ. The V end was cut by 0 bases, the J end by 6 bases, with 10 bases between. This CDR3 is built from 15 residues. This CDR3 is CASSLVQEGNSPLHF. The CDR3 DNA is TGCGCCAGCAGCTTGGTACAAGAGGGTAATTCACCCCTCCACTTT.

This clonotype was counted ten times or more. V usage is TRBV20-1 and J usage is TRBJ2-7; unclear D gene. CDR1 DFQATT and CDR2 SNEGSKA come from the germline V gene (reference sequence). The length of the CDR3 is 13 residues. V lost 1 base, J lost 2 bases, and 9 bases lay in between. CDR3 nucleotide sequence: TGCAGTGCTAGAGGTCTGAACCCCTACGAGCAGTACTTC. It yields the protein CSARGLNPYEQYF.

This clonotype was recorded at least ten times. The rearrangement joins TRBV2 to TRBJ2-7; D call uncertain. The CDR3 length is 15 residues. CDR1 and CDR2 from the germline V gene are SNHLY and FYNNEI. V dropped 7 bases and J dropped 0 bases, with 16 bases sitting between them. The CDR3 bases are TGTGCCAGCACCTACTCGGACGCGAACTCCTACGAGCAGTACTTC. Amino acid sequence: CASTYSDANSYEQYF.

The rearrangement uses TRBV13 and TRBJ2-7; D may be TRBD1 or TRBD2 (5 bases each). V gave up 5 bases and J gave up 5 bases, with 16 bases separating them. The CDR3 covers 14 residues. Germline V gives CDR1 PRHDT, CDR2 FYEKMQ (reference sequence). The CDR3 sequence: CASSPGTPAHEQYF. The CDR3 DNA reads as TGTGCCAGCAGCCCAGGGACGCCTGCCCACGAGCAGTACTTC.

This clonotype was detected only a few times. The chain has TRBV7-6 and TRBJ2-7; D gene ambiguous. The length of the CDR3 is 12 residues. Germline V lookup: CDR1 SGHVS, CDR2 FNYEAQ. V shed 3 bases and J shed 6 bases, with 9 bases lying between them. The CDR3 nucleotides read TGTGCCAGCAGCTTCGCTAGGCGCGAGCAGTACTTC. It specifies CASSFARREQYF.

This clonotype turned up a few times. Since no conserved phenylalanine or tryptophan closes the CDR3, a read error is the likely cause. The genes are TRBV6-2 or TRBV6-3 and TRBJ1-1; TRBD1 matches 7 bases. The CDR3 loop spans 14 amino acids. Germline loops: CDR1 MNHEY, CDR2 SVGEGT. Losses at the gene ends were 5 bases for V and 0 bases for J; bases not matched to a gene: 3. The CDR3 DNA sequence: TGTGCCAGCAGTCACGACAGGGTGAACACTGAAGCTTTCCTT. It encodes CASSHDRVNTEAFL.

This clonotype was counted many times. The chain couples TRBV20-1 to TRBJ1-6; D remains unclear. The V end was cut by 7 bases, the J end by 9 bases, with 13 bases between. The CDR3 loop spans 12 amino acids. Germline loops: CDR1 DFQATT, CDR2 SNEGSKA (reference sequence). CDR3: CSGTRNGSPLHF. The CDR3 nucleotides are TGCAGTGGGACTCGGAATGGTTCACCCCTCCACTTT.

This clonotype was seen many times. The rearrangement joins TRBV7-2 to TRBJ2-4; 10 bases map to TRBD2. This CDR3 comprises 17 residues. Germline loops: CDR1 SGHTA, CDR2 FQGNSA. The V segment lost 1 base and the J segment 6 bases; nucleotides outside the gene matches: 9. The CDR3 DNA is TGTGCCAGCAGCTTAGGAGCGGGAGGGACCGCTTTAAACATTCAGTACTTC. Its translation is CASSLGAGGTALNIQYF.

A note on this clonotype: Without the conserved terminal phenylalanine or tryptophan, this CDR3 likely stems from a read error. V gene TRBV20-1 combines with J gene TRBJ2-1, with TRBD2 matching 9 bases. V was clipped by 3 bases and J by 7 bases; unmatched bases: 7. Germline loops: CDR1 DFQATT, CDR2 SNEGSKA (reference sequence). The CDR3 totals 14 residues. CDR3 in DNA: TGCAGTGCTAGGAATAGCGGGAGATGGAATGAGCAGTTCCTC. It codes for CSARNSGRWNEQFL.

The table lists this clonotype with a count of one. The chain is built from TRBV5-6 and TRBJ2-1, with D possibly TRBD1 on 6 matching bases. The V gene lost 2 bases and the J gene lost 7 bases, with 25 bases spanning the gap. This CDR3 contains 18 residues. Germline values: CDR1 SGHDT, CDR2 YYEEEE. This CDR3 is CASSFSPISQGLGNEQFF. The CDR3 DNA follows: TGTGCCAGCAGCTTCTCACCGATTTCACAGGGTTTGGGTAATGAGCAGTTCTTC.